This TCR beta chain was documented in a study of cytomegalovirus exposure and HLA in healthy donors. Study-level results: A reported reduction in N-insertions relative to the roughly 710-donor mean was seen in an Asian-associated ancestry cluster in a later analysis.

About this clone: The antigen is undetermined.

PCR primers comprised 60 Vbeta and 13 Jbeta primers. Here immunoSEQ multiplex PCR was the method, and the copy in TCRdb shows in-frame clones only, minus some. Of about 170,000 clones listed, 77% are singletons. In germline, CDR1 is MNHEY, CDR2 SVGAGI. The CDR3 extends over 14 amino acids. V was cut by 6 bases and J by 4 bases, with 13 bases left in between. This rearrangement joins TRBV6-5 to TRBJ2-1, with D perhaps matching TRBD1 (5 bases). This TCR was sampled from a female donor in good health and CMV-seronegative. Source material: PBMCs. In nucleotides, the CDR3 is TGTGCCAGCAGCCAAGGGGCAGGGTACAATGAGCAGTTCTTC. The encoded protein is CASSQGAGYNEQFF.